The 20 T cell receptor beta chains below were found in one sample sequenced in a study of OX40 agonist ivuxolimab in advanced cancers. Clones were read by immunoSEQ multiplex PCR, and TCRdb kept only the in-frame ones, dropping some. The table has around 65,000 clones, approximately 89% seen once. The sequencing here drew on CD4+ or CD8+ T cells sorted from blood, taken in a trial of the OX40 agonist ivuxolimab. All receptors come from an adult with an advanced solid tumor such as melanoma, head and neck, liver or kidney cancer.

J is TRBJ2-1 and V is TRBV6-5, with TRBD2 matching over 8 bases. Germline CDR1 MNHEY, CDR2 SVGAGI. With V trimmed by 8 bases and J by 6 bases, 3 bases remained unmatched. CDR3 length: 12 residues. In DNA, the CDR3 is TGTGCCAGCGGGAGCGGGGGCAATGAGCAGTTCTTC. Translation: CASGSGGNEQFF.

V is TRBV9 and J is TRBJ2-5; D not certain. From germline, CDR1 is SGDLS and CDR2 YYNGEE. The CDR3 totals 14 residues. V was pared by 0 bases and J by 1 base, with 7 bases between. Here the CDR3 DNA reads TGTGCCAGCAGCGTAGCCTACAGCCAAGAGACCCAGTACTTC. Translated, it gives CASSVAYSQETQYF.

This clone was seen only a few times. The V gene is TRBV7-9, the J gene TRBJ1-2; D not resolved. Trimming cost V 5 bases and J 8 bases, with 9 bases left between them. This CDR3 spans 11 amino acids. Germline loops: CDR1 SEHNR, CDR2 FQNEAQ (reference sequence). CDR3 protein: CASSPSLGYTF. DNA for the CDR3: TGTGCCAGCAGCCCCTCACTGGGCTACACCTTC.

This chain uses TRBV5-8 with TRBJ2-6; no firm D call. The germline V gene encodes CDR1 SGHTS and CDR2 YDEGEE. The CDR3 is made up of 15 amino acids. Trimming shortened V by 0 bases and J by 0 bases, and 4 bases separated the two germline ends. The CDR3 protein is CASSLGDSGANVLTF. The CDR3 DNA follows: TGTGCCAGCAGCTTGGGAGACTCTGGGGCCAACGTCCTGACTTTC.

V usage is TRBV6-1 and J usage is TRBJ2-1; D is unresolved. V was clipped by 2 bases and J by 3 bases, with 11 bases between them. Germline CDR1 is MNHNS and CDR2 is SASEGT. The CDR3 is 15 amino acids. CDR3 in amino acids: CASSESVFSYNEQFF. In DNA, the CDR3 is TGTGCCAGCAGTGAAAGCGTTTTCAGCTACAATGAGCAGTTCTTC.

This chain uses TRBV5-1 with TRBJ2-1; the D gene is possibly TRBD2 (5 bases). V lost 0 bases and J 7 bases, leaving 8 bases between the germline ends. The length of the CDR3 is 13 residues. CDR1 is SGHRS and CDR2 is YFSETQ in the germline V gene. CDR3 sequence (DNA): TGCGCCAGCAGCTTGGTCGGGGTTAATGAGCAGTTCTTC. This gives the protein CASSLVGVNEQFF. Full variable domain (rest looked up from reference TRBV5-1 and TRBJ2-1): KAGVTQTPRYLIKTRGQQVTLSCSPISGHRSVSWYQQTPGQGLQFLFEYFSETQRNKGNFPGRFSGRQFSNSRSEMNVSTLELGDSALYLCASSLVGVNEQFFGPGTRLTVL.

The chain carries TRBV27 and TRBJ1-5, with 9 bases aligning to TRBD1. V trimming: 3 bases; J trimming: 0 bases; junction bases outside the gene matches: 3. CDR3 length: 16 residues. From germline, CDR1 is MNHEY and CDR2 SMNVEV (reference sequence). The CDR3 is CASSLTGGYSNQPQHF. Written as DNA, the CDR3 is TGTGCCAGCAGTTTGACAGGGGGGTATAGCAATCAGCCCCAGCATTTT.

This rearrangement joins TRBV2 to TRBJ1-5; D unresolved. V gave up 3 bases and J gave up 11 bases, with 17 bases separating them. This CDR3 has 14 amino acids. The germline V gene encodes CDR1 SNHLY and CDR2 FYNNEI. The CDR3 protein is CASSEVGRSRAQHF. CDR3 nucleotides: TGTGCCAGCAGTGAGGTAGGGAGGAGTCGAGCCCAGCATTTT.

The sample holds one count of this clone. This chain uses TRBV5-1 with TRBJ2-7; D is perhaps TRBD2 (5 bases). This CDR3 spans 14 amino acids. Trimming took 4 bases from V and 2 from J, leaving 13 bases between them. Germline values: CDR1 SGHRS, CDR2 YFSETQ. CDR3 residues: CASSPLEAPYEQYF. The CDR3 DNA follows: TGCGCCAGCAGCCCTTTGGAGGCGCCCTACGAGCAGTACTTC.

The chain joins TRBV19 to TRBJ2-3, with 13 bases lining up with TRBD2. CDR3 length: 16 residues. With 7 bases clipped from V and 2 bases from J, the junction kept 6 bases outside the gene matches. The V gene's germline CDR1 is LNHDA and CDR2 SQIVND (reference sequence). The CDR3 sequence: CASMGGLAGITDTQYF. The CDR3 region has the DNA TGTGCCAGTATGGGGGGACTAGCGGGGATCACAGATACGCAGTATTTT.

The chain has TRBV6-5 and TRBJ2-5; 14 nucleotides align to TRBD2. Losses at the gene ends were 6 bases for V and 3 bases for J; bases not matched to a gene: 3. CDR3 length: 15 amino acids. Germline CDR1 MNHEY, CDR2 SVGAGI. CDR3 in DNA: TGTGCCAGCAGCTGGGGACTAGCGGGGGAAGAGACCCAGTACTTC. This codes for CASSWGLAGEETQYF.

The chain uses TRBV30 and TRBJ2-7; maybe TRBD1 (6 bases). The CDR3 loop spans 12 amino acids. Germline CDR1 and CDR2: GTSNPN and SVGIG (reference sequence). V lost 5 bases and J 2 bases, leaving 10 bases between the germline ends. The CDR3 region is CAWGDTTYEQYF. In DNA form, the CDR3 reads TGTGCCTGGGGGGACACAACCTACGAGCAGTACTTC. Complete variable domain (other parts from reference TRBV30 and TRBJ2-7): SQTIHQWPATLVQPVGSPLSLECTVEGTSNPNLYWYRQAAGRGLQLLFYSVGIGQISSEVPQNLSASRPQDRQFILSSKKLLLSDSGFYLCAWGDTTYEQYFGPGTRLTVT.

The chain couples TRBV4-1 to TRBJ1-5, with a tentative D call TRBD1 (5 bases). The germline V gene encodes CDR1 MGHRA and CDR2 YSYEKL. V shed 3 bases and J shed 5 bases, with 17 bases lying between them. The length of the CDR3 is 16 residues. The DNA of the CDR3 is TGCGCCAGCAGCCAGGGGTCGGGGGGGTTCGATCAGCCCCAGCATTTT. Amino acid sequence: CASSQGSGGFDQPQHF.

The sample holds a few counts of this clone. The gene calls are TRBV19 and TRBJ1-5; D perhaps matches TRBD1 (5 bases). V lost 7 bases and J lost 6, with 13 bases in between. The CDR3 loop spans 13 amino acids. Germline V CDR1 and CDR2: LNHDA, SQIVND (reference sequence). DNA for the CDR3: TGTGCCAGTAATGGGCAGGGAGGTCAGCCCCAGCATTTT. This translates into CASNGQGGQPQHF. Supplemented by reference TRBV19 and TRBJ1-5, the full variable domain reads DGGITQSPKYLFRKEGQNVTLSCEQNLNHDAMYWYRQDPGQGLRLIYYSQIVNDFQKGDIAEGYSVSREKKESFPLTVTSAQKNPTAFYLCASNGQGGQPQHFGDGTRLSIL.

The chain has TRBV28 and TRBJ2-7; TRBD1 matches at 8 bases. V lost 5 bases and J lost 3; bases outside the gene matches: 6. The CDR3 is 14 residues long. Germline CDR1 reads MDHEN; CDR2 reads SYDVKM. CDR3 in DNA: TGTGCCAGCAGTGTGGACAGGGATGGCTACGAGCAGTACTTC. Protein: CASSVDRDGYEQYF.

The chain is built from TRBV7-9 and TRBJ2-3; 7 positions agree with TRBD2. This CDR3 is 17 amino acids long. Germline lookup yields CDR1 SEHNR and CDR2 FQNEAQ (reference sequence). J gave up 5 bases and V 5 bases, and 16 bases lay outside the gene matches. CDR3 in amino acids: CASSGRDGERPVDTQYF. CDR3 nucleotide sequence: TGTGCCAGCAGCGGGAGGGATGGGGAGCGCCCCGTAGATACGCAGTATTTT.

The rearrangement links TRBV6-5 to TRBJ2-2; D call uncertain. V was shortened by 2 bases and J by 4 bases, with 8 bases between the two germline ends. CDR1 and CDR2 from the germline V gene are MNHEY and SVGAGI. CDR3 length equals 14 residues. CDR3 loop: CASSYIDITGELFF. The CDR3 nucleotides read TGTGCCAGCAGTTACATTGACATCACCGGGGAGCTGTTTTTT.

The chain carries TRBV2 and TRBJ2-3; D call uncertain. V was pared by 6 bases and J by 6 bases, with 7 bases between. CDR3 length: 11 residues. Germline CDR1 SNHLY, CDR2 FYNNEI. DNA of the CDR3: TGTGCCAGCAGGAAAGGGGATACGCAGTATTTT. Protein product: CASRKGDTQYF.

The rearrangement joins TRBV30 to TRBJ2-7; TRBD2 matches 8 bases. Germline CDR1 GTSNPN, CDR2 SVGIG (reference sequence). Unmatched junction bases numbered 6, after V lost 0 bases and J lost 5 bases. This CDR3 is built from 14 residues. The CDR3 loop is CAWSVGGGIDEQYF. The CDR3 DNA reads TGTGCCTGGAGTGTGGGCGGGGGGATCGACGAGCAGTACTTC.

The chain has TRBV5-6 and TRBJ2-1; 8 bases map to TRBD1. V shed 4 bases, J shed 8 bases, and the junction held 8 bases outside the gene matches. The length of the CDR3 is 14 residues. Germline V gene data show CDR1 as SGHDT and CDR2 as YYEEEE. DNA for the CDR3: TGTGCCAGCAGCCCCGGACAGGGAAGTTATGAGCAGTTCTTC. This gives the protein CASSPGQGSYEQFF.